The clone carrying this T cell receptor beta chain was seen only once. TCRdb keeps only in-frame clones here, not all; method: immunoSEQ multiplex PCR. The sample holds under 90,000 clones, 93% seen once. This record comes from a study of technical replicates of blood from a few donors. CDR3 size: 15 residues. Germline V gene data show CDR1 as SGHNT and CDR2 as YENEEA. Trimming cost V 5 bases and J 3 bases, with 17 bases left between them. The specimen sequenced was T cells isolated from PBMCs. The V call is TRBV11-3, the J call TRBJ2-7; perhaps TRBD2 as D (5 bases). The sequence was collected from a human donor in good health. In DNA form, the CDR3 reads TGTGCCAGCAGCCCTCGACGGGGTAGGATCTACGAGCAGTACTTC. Translating gives CASSPRRGRIYEQYF.